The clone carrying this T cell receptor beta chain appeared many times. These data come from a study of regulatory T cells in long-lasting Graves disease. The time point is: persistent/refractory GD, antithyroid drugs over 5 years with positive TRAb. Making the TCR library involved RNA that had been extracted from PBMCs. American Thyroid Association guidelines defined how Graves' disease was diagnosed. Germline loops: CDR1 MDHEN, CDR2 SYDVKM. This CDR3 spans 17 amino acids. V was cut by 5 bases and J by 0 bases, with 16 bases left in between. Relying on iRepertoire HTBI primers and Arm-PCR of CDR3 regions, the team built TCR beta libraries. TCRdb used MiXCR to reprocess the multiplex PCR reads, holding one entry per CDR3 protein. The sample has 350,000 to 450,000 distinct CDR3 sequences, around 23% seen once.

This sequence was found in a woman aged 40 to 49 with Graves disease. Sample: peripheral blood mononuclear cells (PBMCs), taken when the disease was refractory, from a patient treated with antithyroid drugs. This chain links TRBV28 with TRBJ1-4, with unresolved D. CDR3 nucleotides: TGTGCCAGCAGTCCCTCCCCTCGGAGGGCAACTAATGAAAAACTGTTTTTT. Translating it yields CASSPSPRRATNEKLFF.